The TCR beta chain described here comes from a study of CD8+ T cells in alopecia areata. Study-level results: Whereas mice showed it more clearly, TCR sharing across patients was murkier, possibly because of HLA.

This clone was picked up a small number of times. The target antigen is unknown. Germline V gene lookup returns CDR1 SGHDN and CDR2 FVKESK. This CDR3 is built from 20 residues. V lost 2 bases, J lost 2 bases, and 14 bases stayed unmatched. Isolated RNA was reverse transcribed into cDNA used as the sequencing template. TCRdb's table, derived via immunoSEQ multiplex PCR, lists solely in-frame clones and lacks some. Among about 30,000 clones listed, about two thirds were seen once. Sequencing was performed on NKG2D-high CD8+ T cells sorted from blood. This chain connects TRBV14 to TRBJ2-6; TRBD1 agrees at 8 bases. This clonotype originated in a human donor with alopecia areata. The CDR3 DNA reads as TGTGCCAGCAGCCAACGACGGACAGGGTTATTAGGCGCTGGGGCCAACGTCCTGACTTTC. As protein: CASSQRRTGLLGAGANVLTF.